This T cell receptor (beta chain) originates from a study of CD8+CD57+ T cells in acquired aplastic anemia (dated by TCRdb to between 2018 and 2020). Study-level background: A mean of approximately 3 ug of DNA, ranging from 0.2 to 27.4 ug, was extracted from sorted CD4+ and CD8+ cells. Healthy donor samples averaged around 9.8 million reads for CD4+ and 11 million to 14 million for CD8+ cells.

The CDR3 has 15 amino acids, counting the end cysteine and phenylalanine. CDR3 DNA only is kept here, 45 bases in frame from base 1. CDR1 and CDR2 were assigned from the germline V gene (reference sequence) as SEHNR and FQNEAQ. V gives up 3 bases and J gives up 7 bases, and the segment between their germline ends measures 15 bases. General study outcomes and caveats: Patients and healthy controls showed no significant difference in CD8+ Simpson's diversity (P=0.060). Roughly 31 CD8+ CDR3 sequences were shared between patients and controls but appeared highly expressed in patients and within their immunodominant clones.

In this study, sorted CD4+ and CD8+ T cells from the blood of healthy subjects and of severe aplastic anemia patients had their TCR repertoires deep-sequenced. Ficoll-Paque density gradient centrifugation was used to isolate peripheral blood mononuclear cells. Before DNA was extracted, CD4+ and CD8+ T cells were sorted using either FACS or magnetic beads. This clonotype was detected ten times or more. The antigen this receptor binds is unknown. Base-call qualities are not available, and no considerably larger clone is one nucleotide away. Genomic DNA served as template for TCR beta VDJ combination and CDR3 sequence profiling. An Illumina HiSeq 2000 was used for TCR repertoire sequencing. The original methods were these. TRBV/TRBJ rearrangement plots, CDR3 size and DJ length profiles, and Simpson's diversity index were used to evaluate the repertoires. Whichever DNA sequence was most abundant in the deep sequencing data was defined as the immunodominant clone. CDR3 amino acid sequences were checked for sharing between subjects and were compared against published repertoires and the VDJdb database. TCRdb cleaned the public reads at Q25 with fastp, built clones with MiXCR and kept in-frame beta chains. Each entry is one CDR3 protein sequence, shown with its most common DNA and genes. The V and J calls and clone size come from TCRdb's table, not from the authors' own analysis. The sample profile shows tens of thousands of distinct CDR3 sequences; about half of them were found once. 65% to 80% of the sample comes from the top ten.

The TCR comes from a human donor in good health, serving as a control. The chain is encoded by TRBV7-9 joined to TRBJ2-2, with the D call tentatively TRBD1 or TRBD2, each fitting 5 bases. Sequencing used sorted CD4+, CD8+, or CD8+CD57+ T cells (not recorded which) from PBMCs. The DNA sequence is given as TGTGCCAGCAGCTTTGGACGGTGGGGGTTCGGGGAGCTGTTTTTT. This is translated as CASSFGRWGFGELFF.